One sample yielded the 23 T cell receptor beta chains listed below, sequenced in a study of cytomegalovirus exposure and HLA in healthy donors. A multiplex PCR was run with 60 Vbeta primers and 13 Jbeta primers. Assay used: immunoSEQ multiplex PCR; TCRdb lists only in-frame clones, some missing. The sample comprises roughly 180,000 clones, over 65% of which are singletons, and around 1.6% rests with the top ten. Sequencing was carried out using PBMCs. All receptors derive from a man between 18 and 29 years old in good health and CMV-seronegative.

CDR3 sequence: CAWSTGTANTGELFF. The CDR3 DNA follows: TGTGCCTGGAGTACTGGGACAGCGAACACCGGGGAGCTGTTTTTT. The chain has TRBV30 and TRBJ2-2; 7 bases fit TRBD1. Germline trimming cut 2 bases from V and 0 bases from J; bases unmatched to any gene: 3. Per germline, CDR1 GTSNPN and CDR2 SVGIG (reference sequence). The CDR3 totals 15 residues.

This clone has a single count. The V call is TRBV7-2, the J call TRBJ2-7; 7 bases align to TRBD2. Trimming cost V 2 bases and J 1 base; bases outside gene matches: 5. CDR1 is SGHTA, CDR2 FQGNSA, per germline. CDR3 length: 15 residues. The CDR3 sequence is CASSLQRGLSYEQYF. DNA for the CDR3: TGTGCCAGCAGCTTACAGCGGGGACTATCCTACGAGCAGTACTTC.

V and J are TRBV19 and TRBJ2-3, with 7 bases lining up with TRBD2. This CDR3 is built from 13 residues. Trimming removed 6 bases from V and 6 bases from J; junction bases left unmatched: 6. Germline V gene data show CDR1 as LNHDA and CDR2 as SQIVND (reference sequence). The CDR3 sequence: CASRQLASDTQYF. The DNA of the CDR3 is TGTGCCAGTAGACAACTAGCGTCGGATACGCAGTATTTT.

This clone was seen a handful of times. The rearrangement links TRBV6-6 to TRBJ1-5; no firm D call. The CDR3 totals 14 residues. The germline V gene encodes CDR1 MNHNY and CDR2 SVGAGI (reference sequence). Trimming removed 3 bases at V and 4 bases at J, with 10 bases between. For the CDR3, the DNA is TGTGCCAGCAGTTATCCCGCGGGGAATCAGCCCCAGCATTTT. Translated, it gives CASSYPAGNQPQHF.

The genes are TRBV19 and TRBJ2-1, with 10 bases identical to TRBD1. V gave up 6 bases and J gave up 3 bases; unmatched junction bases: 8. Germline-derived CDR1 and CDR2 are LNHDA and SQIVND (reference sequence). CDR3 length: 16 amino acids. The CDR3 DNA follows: TGTGCCAGTAGCAAAGGGACAGGGGCCAACTACAATGAGCAGTTCTTC. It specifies CASSKGTGANYNEQFF. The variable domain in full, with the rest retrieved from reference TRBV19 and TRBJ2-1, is DGGITQSPKYLFRKEGQNVTLSCEQNLNHDAMYWYRQDPGQGLRLIYYSQIVNDFQKGDIAEGYSVSREKKESFPLTVTSAQKNPTAFYLCASSKGTGANYNEQFFGPGTRLTVL.

CDR3 bases: TGTGCCAGCAGTGATGGGGGGATCACAGATACGCAGTATTTT. As protein: CASSDGGITDTQYF. This rearrangement joins TRBV6-1 to TRBJ2-3, with D possibly being TRBD2 (6 bases). Germline CDR1 reads MNHNS; CDR2 reads SASEGT. V lost 3 bases and J 2 bases, leaving 9 bases between the germline ends. The CDR3 consists of 14 residues.

The CDR3 DNA sequence: TGTGCCAGCGTGAGCGTGGACAGGAGATATGGCTACACCTTC. Its protein product is CASVSVDRRYGYTF. The chain carries TRBV6-5 and TRBJ1-2, with 7 bases lining up with TRBD1. This CDR3 region has 14 residues. The germline V gene has CDR1 MNHEY and CDR2 SVGAGI. V dropped 8 bases and J dropped 5; count of bases not matched to a gene: 11.

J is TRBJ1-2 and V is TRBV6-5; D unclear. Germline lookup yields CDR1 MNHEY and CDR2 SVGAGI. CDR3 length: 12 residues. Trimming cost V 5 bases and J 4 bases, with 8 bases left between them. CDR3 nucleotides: TGTGCCAGCAGTCGGGGTGTCTATGGCTACACCTTC. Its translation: CASSRGVYGYTF.

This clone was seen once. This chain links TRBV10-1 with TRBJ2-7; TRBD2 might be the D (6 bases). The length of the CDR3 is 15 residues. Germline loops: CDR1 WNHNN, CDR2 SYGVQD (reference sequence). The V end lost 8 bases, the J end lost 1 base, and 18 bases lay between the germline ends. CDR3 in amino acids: CASVSRRATSYEQYF. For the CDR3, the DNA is TGCGCCAGCGTCTCCAGGAGGGCGACATCCTACGAGCAGTACTTC.

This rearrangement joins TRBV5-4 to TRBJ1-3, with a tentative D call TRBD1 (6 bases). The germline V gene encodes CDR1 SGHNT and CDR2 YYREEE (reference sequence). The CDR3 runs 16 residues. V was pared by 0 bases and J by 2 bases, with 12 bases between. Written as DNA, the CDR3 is TGTGCCAGCAGCTTGGGTGGGACACGTCCTGGAAACACCATATATTTT. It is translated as CASSLGGTRPGNTIYF.

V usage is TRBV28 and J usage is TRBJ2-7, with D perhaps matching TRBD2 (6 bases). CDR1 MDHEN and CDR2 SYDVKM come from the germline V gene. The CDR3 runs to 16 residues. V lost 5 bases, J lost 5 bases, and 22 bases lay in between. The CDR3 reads CASSGPQTSLFDEQYF. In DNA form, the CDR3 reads TGTGCCAGCAGTGGCCCTCAGACTAGTCTGTTCGACGAGCAGTACTTC.

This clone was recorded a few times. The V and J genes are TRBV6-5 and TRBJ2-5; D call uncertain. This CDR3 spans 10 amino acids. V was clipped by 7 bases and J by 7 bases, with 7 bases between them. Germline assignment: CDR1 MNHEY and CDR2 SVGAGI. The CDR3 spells CASTAGTQYF. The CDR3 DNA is TGTGCCAGCACCGCAGGGACCCAGTACTTC.

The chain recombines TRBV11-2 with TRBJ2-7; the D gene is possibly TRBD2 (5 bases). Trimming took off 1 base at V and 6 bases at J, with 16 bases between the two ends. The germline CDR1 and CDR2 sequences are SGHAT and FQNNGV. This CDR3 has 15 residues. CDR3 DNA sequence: TGTGCCAGCAGCTTAGGTCTACAGCGGACTTCCGAGCAGTACTTC. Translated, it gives CASSLGLQRTSEQYF.

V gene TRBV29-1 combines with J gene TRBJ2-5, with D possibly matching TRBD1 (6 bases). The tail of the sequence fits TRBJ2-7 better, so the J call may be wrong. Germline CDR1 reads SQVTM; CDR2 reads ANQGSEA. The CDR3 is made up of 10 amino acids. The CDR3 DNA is TGCAGCGTGGCAGGGGTCGAGCAGTACTTC. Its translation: CSVAGVEQYF.

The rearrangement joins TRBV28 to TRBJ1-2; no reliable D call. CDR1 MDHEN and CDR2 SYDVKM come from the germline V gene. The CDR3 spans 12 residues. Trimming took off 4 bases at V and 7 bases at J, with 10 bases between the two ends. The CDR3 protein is CASSSVIGGYTF. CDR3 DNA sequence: TGTGCCAGCAGTTCGGTTATTGGTGGCTACACCTTC.

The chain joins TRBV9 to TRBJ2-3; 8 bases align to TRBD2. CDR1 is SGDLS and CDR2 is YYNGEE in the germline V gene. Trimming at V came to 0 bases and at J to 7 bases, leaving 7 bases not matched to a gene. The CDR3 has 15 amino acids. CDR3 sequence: CASSVDPGGGNTQYF. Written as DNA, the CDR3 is TGTGCCAGCAGCGTAGATCCCGGGGGGGGAAATACGCAGTATTTT.

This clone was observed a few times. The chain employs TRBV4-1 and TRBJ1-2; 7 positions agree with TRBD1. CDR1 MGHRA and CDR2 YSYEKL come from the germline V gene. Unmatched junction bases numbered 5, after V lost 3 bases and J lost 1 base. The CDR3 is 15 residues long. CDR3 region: CASSQGTVHNYGYTF. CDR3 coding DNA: TGCGCCAGCAGCCAGGGGACAGTTCATAACTATGGCTACACCTTC.

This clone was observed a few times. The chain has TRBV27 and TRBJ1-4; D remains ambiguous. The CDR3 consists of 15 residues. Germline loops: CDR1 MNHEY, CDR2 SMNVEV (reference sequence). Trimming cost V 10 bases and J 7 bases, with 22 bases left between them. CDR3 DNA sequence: TGTGCCACCAATACCAGTGCCTTTGGAGCTGAAAAACTGTTTTTT. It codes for CATNTSAFGAEKLFF.

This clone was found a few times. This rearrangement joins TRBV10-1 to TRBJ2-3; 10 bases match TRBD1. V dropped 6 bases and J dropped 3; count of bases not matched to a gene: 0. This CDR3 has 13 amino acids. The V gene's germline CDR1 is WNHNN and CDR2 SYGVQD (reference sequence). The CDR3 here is CASRGQGTDTQYF. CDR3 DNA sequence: TGCGCCAGCAGGGGACAGGGGACAGATACGCAGTATTTT.

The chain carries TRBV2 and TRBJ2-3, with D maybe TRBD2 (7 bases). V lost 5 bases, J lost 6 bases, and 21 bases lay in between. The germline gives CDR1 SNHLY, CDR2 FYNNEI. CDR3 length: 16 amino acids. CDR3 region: CASSRGTLGGLDTQYF. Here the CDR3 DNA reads TGTGCCAGCAGTCGAGGGACCTTGGGGGGGCTGGATACGCAGTATTTT.

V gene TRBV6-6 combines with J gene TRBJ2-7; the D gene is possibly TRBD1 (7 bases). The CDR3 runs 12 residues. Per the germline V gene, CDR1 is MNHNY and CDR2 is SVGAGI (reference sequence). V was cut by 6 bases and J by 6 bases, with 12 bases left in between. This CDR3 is CASRAGGGEQYF. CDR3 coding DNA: TGTGCCAGCAGGGCAGGGGGAGGCGAGCAGTACTTC.

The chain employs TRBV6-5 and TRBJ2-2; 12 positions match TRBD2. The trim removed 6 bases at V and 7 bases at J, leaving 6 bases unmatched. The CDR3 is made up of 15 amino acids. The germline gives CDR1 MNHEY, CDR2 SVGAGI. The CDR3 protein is CASRTTSGSLGELFF. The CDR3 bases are TGTGCCAGCAGAACGACTAGCGGGAGCCTCGGGGAGCTGTTTTTT.

In DNA form, the CDR3 reads TGTGCCAGCAGTGACAGGACAGTAGGGTACTATGGCTACACCTTC. Translation gives CASSDRTVGYYGYTF. The chain uses TRBV2 and TRBJ1-2; TRBD1 is a possible D gene (6 bases). V gave up 3 bases and J gave up 3 bases, with 14 bases separating them. Germline CDR1 reads SNHLY; CDR2 reads FYNNEI. CDR3 length: 15 residues.